Presented here are 16 T cell receptor beta chains from one specimen sequenced in a study of blood T cell repertoires in COVID-19. The assay was immunoSEQ multiplex PCR, and TCRdb's table has in-frame clones only and misses some. The sample consists of around 180,000 clones, roughly 79% of them appearing once. Specimen: peripheral blood. The receptors shown here come from a woman older than 75 with COVID-19, enrolled during active disease.

CDR3 DNA: TGTGCCAGCAGTTTATTGTCAGCCGGGGAGCTGTTTTTT. It codes for CASSLLSAGELFF. J is TRBJ2-2 and V is TRBV12-3 or TRBV12-4; D ambiguous. The CDR3 has 13 residues. V lost 2 bases to trimming and J lost 6 bases, with 7 bases between them.

This clone was detected only a few times. The chain recombines TRBV2 with TRBJ2-1; possible D gene TRBD1, 5 bases. Germline V lookup: CDR1 SNHLY, CDR2 FYNNEI. This CDR3 region has 12 residues. Deletions cut 4 bases from V and 6 bases from J, with 7 bases between. CDR3 sequence: CASSGGSNEQFF. The CDR3 DNA reads as TGTGCCAGCAGTGGGGGCAGCAATGAGCAGTTCTTC.

The genes are TRBV11-2 and TRBJ2-2; 7 nucleotides match TRBD2. V was pared by 5 bases and J by 0 bases, with 6 bases of the junction left unmatched. Germline loops: CDR1 SGHAT, CDR2 FQNNGV. The CDR3 runs to 16 residues. The CDR3: CASSHAAGTNTGELFF. CDR3 coding DNA: TGTGCCAGCAGCCACGCAGCGGGGACGAACACCGGGGAGCTGTTTTTT.

The chain has TRBV11-3 and TRBJ1-1; D remains ambiguous. Germline assignment: CDR1 SGHNT and CDR2 YENEEA. V was clipped by 1 base and J by 4 bases, with 16 bases between them. The CDR3 is 16 residues long. The CDR3 loop reads CASSLGLGYEGTEAFF. The CDR3 nucleotides read TGTGCCAGCAGCTTAGGCCTGGGGTACGAGGGCACTGAAGCTTTCTTT. The full variable domain, with the rest looked up from reference TRBV11-3 and TRBJ1-1, is EAGVVQSPRYKIIEKKQPVAFWCNPISGHNTLYWYLQNLGQGPELLIRYENEEAVDDSQLPKDRFSAERLKGVDSTLKIQPAELGDSAVYLCASSLGLGYEGTEAFFGQGTRLTVV.

There are a few counts of this clone. The V call is TRBV2, the J call TRBJ2-5; 7 bases match TRBD1. This CDR3 is built from 13 residues. Trimming at V came to 6 bases and at J to 5 bases, leaving 6 bases not matched to a gene. The germline gives CDR1 SNHLY, CDR2 FYNNEI. CDR3 residues: CASRGQPGETQYF. In DNA form, the CDR3 reads TGTGCCAGCAGGGGACAGCCTGGGGAGACCCAGTACTTC.

The sample holds a few counts of this clone. The chain joins TRBV7-9 to TRBJ2-5; D perhaps matches TRBD1 (5 bases). Trimming pared 4 bases from V and 4 bases from J, leaving 19 bases between. The CDR3 length is 16 residues. In germline, CDR1 is SEHNR, CDR2 FQNEAQ (reference sequence). The CDR3 here is CASSSRTFFRSETQYF. CDR3 DNA sequence: TGTGCCAGCAGCTCTCGGACATTCTTTCGGTCAGAGACCCAGTACTTC.

This chain connects TRBV28 to TRBJ1-5; possible D gene TRBD1, 5 bases. V lost 6 bases, J lost 0 bases, and 21 bases lay in between. CDR3 length: 18 residues. Germline V gives CDR1 MDHEN, CDR2 SYDVKM. CDR3 DNA sequence: TGTGCCAGCAGAGGCCAGCCCGGGGGTTTTTATAGCAATCAGCCCCAGCATTTT. It encodes CASRGQPGGFYSNQPQHF.

This CDR3 reads CASSLGLSSGRAGELFF. CDR3 bases: TGTGCCAGCAGCTTAGGCCTGAGTAGCGGGAGAGCCGGGGAGCTGTTTTTT. V gene TRBV13 combines with J gene TRBJ2-2; TRBD2 agrees at 9 bases. V trimming: 0 bases; J trimming: 6 bases; junction bases outside the gene matches: 8. This CDR3 has 17 residues. Germline V gives CDR1 PRHDT, CDR2 FYEKMQ (reference sequence).

J is TRBJ2-5 and V is TRBV21-1; the table gives TRBD2 as D, unverified against the DNA. TRBV21-1 is labeled a pseudogene. This CDR3 is built from 17 residues. The CDR3 region has the DNA TGTGCCAGCAGCAAACGGACTAGCGGGATACCGGGAGAGACCCAGTACTTC. It is translated as CASSKRTSGIPGETQYF.

This clone has just a few counts. The chain has TRBV28 and TRBJ2-2; TRBD2 matches at 8 bases. The V gene end was trimmed by 6 bases and the J gene end by 4 bases; junction bases not matched to a gene: 10. Germline loops: CDR1 MDHEN, CDR2 SYDVKM. The CDR3 covers 16 residues. In DNA, the CDR3 is TGTGCCAGCAGCCTACTAGCGGCCACGGGCACCGGGGAGCTGTTTTTT. This codes for CASSLLAATGTGELFF.

This clone was observed once. The junction does not match germline at one end; this may be a read error. V usage is TRBV2 and J usage is TRBJ1-2; D not certain. CDR3 length: 12 amino acids. Germline CDR1 is SNHLY and CDR2 is FYNNEI. Here the CDR3 DNA reads TGTGCCGGCAGGACGGGTCACGATGGCTACACCTTC. Translation gives CAGRTGHDGYTF.

The chain links TRBV25-1 to TRBJ2-2; TRBD1 agrees at 8 bases. Germline V lookup: CDR1 MGHDK, CDR2 SYGVNS. This CDR3 contains 17 residues. The V gene end was trimmed by 3 bases and the J gene end by 4 bases; junction bases not matched to a gene: 10. The CDR3 nucleotides read TGTGCCAGCAGTGAGTGGCCCGGGACAGGCTTCACCGGGGAGCTGTTTTTT. Its translation: CASSEWPGTGFTGELFF.

The V gene is TRBV7-2, the J gene TRBJ1-1; no clear D gene. Trimming removed 7 bases from V and 10 bases from J, with 16 bases in between. The CDR3 runs 12 residues. CDR1 SGHTA and CDR2 FQGNSA come from the germline V gene. The chain's CDR3 is CASKEPSGTAFF. The CDR3 DNA reads as TGTGCCAGCAAAGAACCCAGTGGTACAGCTTTCTTT.

The J gene is TRBJ1-2, the V gene TRBV18; 8 positions agree with TRBD1. The CDR3 is made up of 16 amino acids. V shed 3 bases and J 5 bases; nucleotides not matched to a gene: 11. CDR1 and CDR2 (germline): KGHSH, LQKENI. The CDR3 reads CASSPDEQGAMYGYTF. CDR3 sequence (DNA): TGTGCCAGCTCACCTGATGAGCAGGGGGCAATGTATGGCTACACCTTC.

The chain is built from TRBV6-5 and TRBJ1-2; tentative D call: TRBD1 (6 bases). The V end lost 2 bases, the J end lost 0 bases, and 13 bases lay between the germline ends. From germline, CDR1 is MNHEY and CDR2 SVGAGI. The CDR3 loop spans 16 amino acids. This chain's CDR3 is CASSYATGPANYGYTF. DNA of the CDR3: TGTGCCAGCAGTTACGCGACAGGACCAGCTAACTATGGCTACACCTTC.

J is TRBJ2-2 and V is TRBV5-1; tentatively, D is TRBD2 (5 bases). The germline gives CDR1 SGHRS, CDR2 YFSETQ. Trimming pared 4 bases from V and 4 bases from J, leaving 14 bases between. The CDR3 loop spans 15 amino acids. CDR3 protein: CASSPSVGGTGELFF. CDR3 coding DNA: TGCGCCAGCAGCCCCTCGGTAGGAGGCACCGGGGAGCTGTTTTTT.